The 16 T cell receptor beta chains in this list originate from one sample, sequenced in a study of shared clonotypes between healthy human individuals. Measured with immunoSEQ multiplex PCR; TCRdb has only the in-frame clones, and not every one. The sample shows about 960,000 clones, around three quarters of them seen only once. Sequencing input: memory CD4+ T cells sorted from blood. Subset given: CD45RA-negative fraction. These receptors originate from a man aged 18 to 30 in good health.

The genes are TRBV30 and TRBJ2-1; a weak D match, TRBD2 (6 bases). Trimming pared 2 bases from V and 0 bases from J, leaving 14 bases between. CDR3 length: 16 amino acids. Per the germline V gene, CDR1 is GTSNPN and CDR2 is SVGIG (reference sequence). CDR3 nucleotide sequence: TGTGCCTGGAGTATTGCTTTGGGGGGCTCCTACAATGAGCAGTTCTTC. Encoded protein: CAWSIALGGSYNEQFF.

The J gene is TRBJ1-2, the V gene TRBV6-5; D uncertain. This CDR3 contains 13 residues. CDR1 is MNHEY, CDR2 SVGAGI, per germline. Trimming pared 6 bases from V and 4 bases from J, leaving 12 bases between. CDR3 sequence reads: CASSPLGSYGYTF. CDR3 nucleotide sequence: TGTGCCAGCAGCCCCCTGGGGAGCTATGGCTACACCTTC.

The rearrangement links TRBV28 to TRBJ2-5; D call uncertain. Germline CDR1 reads MDHEN; CDR2 reads SYDVKM. This CDR3 is 13 amino acids long. Trimming pared 6 bases from V and 4 bases from J, leaving 12 bases between. The CDR3 DNA sequence: TGTGCCAGCAGGGTCGGCAGCACAGAGACCCAGTACTTC. Translating gives CASRVGSTETQYF.

The V gene is TRBV6-6, the J gene TRBJ1-5; TRBD1 might be the D (6 bases). Between the trimmed V and J ends, which lost 6 bases and 0 bases, there was a span of 15 bases. The germline V gene encodes CDR1 MNHNY and CDR2 SVGAGI (reference sequence). CDR3 size: 16 residues. As DNA, the CDR3 is TGTGCCAGCAGCCTTGTACAGGGTTCTAGCAATCAGCCCCAGCATTTT. As protein: CASSLVQGSSNQPQHF.

The gene calls are TRBV6-5 and TRBJ1-6; unclear D gene. The CDR3 runs to 15 residues. Germline values: CDR1 MNHEY, CDR2 SVGAGI. Between the trimmed V and J ends, which lost 8 bases and 0 bases, there was a span of 11 bases. DNA of the CDR3: TGTGCCAGCTTGGTCAGCCACTCCTATAATTCACCCCTCCACTTT. Residues: CASLVSHSYNSPLHF.

The rearrangement uses TRBV4-2 and TRBJ2-2; D assignment may be TRBD1 or TRBD2 (5 bases each). The CDR3 length is 18 residues. Trimming removed 4 bases from V and 0 bases from J, with 18 bases in between. CDR1 and CDR2 (germline): LGHNA, YNFKEQ. The chain's CDR3 is CASSLGIAGATNTGELFF. The CDR3 DNA reads as TGTGCCAGCAGCCTAGGGATAGCCGGGGCCACGAACACCGGGGAGCTGTTTTTT.

This clone was detected only a few times. Within the sample, other DNA sequences also encode this same CDR3. This rearrangement joins TRBV7-2 to TRBJ2-3, with 7 bases matching TRBD2. Per germline, CDR1 SGHTA and CDR2 FQGNSA. This CDR3 comprises 13 residues. The trim removed 5 bases at V and 2 bases at J, leaving 1 base unmatched. This CDR3 reads CASSRDYTDTQYF. CDR3 DNA: TGTGCCAGCAGCCGGGACTACACAGATACGCAGTATTTT.

The chain uses TRBV28 and TRBJ2-3; a possible D gene is TRBD2 (5 bases). Per germline, CDR1 MDHEN and CDR2 SYDVKM. There are 16 residues in the CDR3. V was clipped by 3 bases and J by 2 bases, with 15 bases between them. CDR3 sequence reads: CASSLSSAGDTDTQYF. The DNA of the CDR3 is TGTGCCAGCAGTTTGTCCTCTGCGGGTGACACAGATACGCAGTATTTT.

This clone was recorded only once. The J gene is TRBJ1-2, the V gene TRBV9, with 9 positions matching TRBD1. This CDR3 contains 14 residues. Germline trimming cut 4 bases from V and 2 bases from J; bases unmatched to any gene: 3. Germline V lookup: CDR1 SGDLS, CDR2 YYNGEE. CDR3 amino acids: CASSRDRENYGYTF. For the CDR3, the DNA is TGTGCCAGCAGCCGGGACAGGGAGAACTATGGCTACACCTTC. The entire variable domain, with the rest obtained from reference TRBV9 and TRBJ1-2, is as follows: DSGVTQTPKHLITATGQRVTLRCSPRSGDLSVYWYQQSLDQGLQFLIQYYNGEERAKGNILERFSAQQFPDLHSELNLSSLELGDSALYFCASSRDRENYGYTFGSGTRLTVV.

The chain links TRBV9 to TRBJ2-5; 11 bases are shared with TRBD2. Unmatched junction bases numbered 2, after V lost 1 base and J lost 3 bases. The CDR3 runs to 15 residues. Per the germline V gene, CDR1 is SGDLS and CDR2 is YYNGEE. The CDR3 DNA follows: TGTGCCAGCAGCGTAACGACTAGCGGGAAAGAGACCCAGTACTTC. It is translated as CASSVTTSGKETQYF. Drawing the rest from reference TRBV9 and TRBJ2-5, the complete variable domain is DSGVTQTPKHLITATGQRVTLRCSPRSGDLSVYWYQQSLDQGLQFLIQYYNGEERAKGNILERFSAQQFPDLHSELNLSSLELGDSALYFCASSVTTSGKETQYFGPGTRLLVL.

As to this clone: This specimen includes other DNA sequences encoding the same CDR3. V is TRBV19 and J is TRBJ1-1; D is ambiguous. The CDR3 is 13 residues long. V was trimmed by 2 bases and J by 1 base, leaving 5 bases between them. CDR1 and CDR2 (germline): LNHDA, SQIVND (reference sequence). The CDR3 region is CASSIRGNTEAFF. The DNA of the CDR3 is TGTGCCAGTAGTATACGCGGGAACACTGAAGCTTTCTTT. The full variable domain, rest sourced from reference TRBV19 and TRBJ1-1, is DGGITQSPKYLFRKEGQNVTLSCEQNLNHDAMYWYRQDPGQGLRLIYYSQIVNDFQKGDIAEGYSVSREKKESFPLTVTSAQKNPTAFYLCASSIRGNTEAFFGQGTRLTVV.

The chain carries TRBV11-3 and TRBJ2-1, with a tentative D call TRBD2 (5 bases). Trimming cost V 5 bases and J 0 bases, with 17 bases left between them. The germline V gene encodes CDR1 SGHNT and CDR2 YENEEA. This CDR3 contains 17 residues. CDR3 sequence: CASSPGLSASSYNEQFF. CDR3 coding DNA: TGTGCCAGCAGCCCCGGACTCAGTGCTAGCTCCTACAATGAGCAGTTCTTC.

The V call is TRBV19, the J call TRBJ1-5; tentatively, D is TRBD1 (6 bases). Trimming left V 6 bases short and J 7 bases short, with 16 bases between. Germline V lookup: CDR1 LNHDA, CDR2 SQIVND (reference sequence). This CDR3 spans 14 amino acids. Written as DNA, the CDR3 is TGTGCCAGTAGGGTATTGGGGGGCGGCCAGCCCCAGCATTTT. It encodes CASRVLGGGQPQHF.

V and J are TRBV12-5 and TRBJ2-7; TRBD2 agrees at 14 bases. CDR3 length equals 18 residues. Losses at the gene ends were 6 bases for V and 1 base for J; bases not matched to a gene: 11. Germline V gene data show CDR1 as LGHNT and CDR2 as FRNRAP. This chain's CDR3 is CASGPGTSGRLGSYEQYF. DNA of the CDR3: TGTGCTAGTGGACCGGGGACTAGCGGGAGATTAGGTTCCTACGAGCAGTACTTC.

CDR3 region: CASSTGGEYGNTIYF. For the CDR3, the DNA is TGTGCCAGCAGCACAGGAGGGGAATATGGAAACACCATATATTTT. This sequence joins TRBV9 and TRBJ1-3; possible D gene TRBD1, 5 bases. V was shortened by 4 bases and J by 3 bases, with 14 bases between the two germline ends. The CDR3 has 15 amino acids. The germline V gene encodes CDR1 SGDLS and CDR2 YYNGEE.

The CDR3 is CASSIPGGVRVQGYTF. DNA for the CDR3: TGTGCCAGCAGTATACCAGGGGGCGTGAGGGTGCAGGGCTACACCTTC. The chain links TRBV28 to TRBJ1-2, with 8 nucleotides matching TRBD1. The CDR3 is 16 amino acids. Germline-derived CDR1 and CDR2 are MDHEN and SYDVKM. V was clipped by 5 bases and J by 8 bases; unmatched bases: 16.